The text below deals with one T cell receptor beta chain. The CDR3 has 14 residues. Trimming left V 2 bases short and J 0 bases short, with 7 bases between. From germline, CDR1 is SGHNT and CDR2 YYREEE (reference sequence). The data were taken from a study of blood T cell repertoires in COVID-19. On the study more broadly: Sites across the United States, Italy and Spain contributed samples from acute and convalescent COVID-19.

Original methodology: Scientists estimated how many nucleated cells there were by amplifying reference gene primers. The assay was immunoSEQ multiplex PCR, and TCRdb's table has in-frame clones only and misses some. Clone size and the V and J calls come from that table; the DNA yielded D and trimming. The sample lists 13,000 or so clones, about 75% occurring once. The chain uses TRBV5-4 and TRBJ2-3; possible D gene TRBD1, 6 bases. This clonotype was sampled from a woman older than 75 with acute or convalescent COVID-19. Sequencing was carried out using peripheral blood. Here the CDR3 reads CASSLQGSTDTQYF. The CDR3 region has the DNA TGTGCCAGCAGCTTACAGGGAAGCACAGATACGCAGTATTTT.